This TCR beta chain is from a study of cytotoxic CD8 clonotypes in ibrutinib-treated CLL. As for the study in general: After a median around 13 months on treatment (6 to 36), response samples were drawn.

In germline, CDR1 is SGHNT, CDR2 YYREEE (reference sequence). V shed 0 bases and J shed 4 bases, with 13 bases lying between them. The CDR3 extends over 15 amino acids. Study-wide findings and caveats: Treatment saw public clonotypes, which were uncommon, either contract or stay stable. Whereas clonality rose at ibrutinib response, it declined toward baseline at progression.

The method was immunoSEQ multiplex PCR; TCRdb's version includes in-frame clones alone and lacks a portion of them. The table shows roughly 16,000 clones, with roughly 66% occurring only once. Turning to this clone: The target antigen is unknown.

This specimen was PBMCs, taken before ibrutinib treatment. The TCR originated in a human donor with chronic lymphocytic leukemia. The V gene is TRBV5-4, the J gene TRBJ2-5; a possible D gene is TRBD2 (5 bases). The CDR3 region is CASSLADFPRETQYF. CDR3 in DNA: TGTGCCAGCAGCTTGGCGGACTTCCCCCGAGAGACCCAGTACTTC.